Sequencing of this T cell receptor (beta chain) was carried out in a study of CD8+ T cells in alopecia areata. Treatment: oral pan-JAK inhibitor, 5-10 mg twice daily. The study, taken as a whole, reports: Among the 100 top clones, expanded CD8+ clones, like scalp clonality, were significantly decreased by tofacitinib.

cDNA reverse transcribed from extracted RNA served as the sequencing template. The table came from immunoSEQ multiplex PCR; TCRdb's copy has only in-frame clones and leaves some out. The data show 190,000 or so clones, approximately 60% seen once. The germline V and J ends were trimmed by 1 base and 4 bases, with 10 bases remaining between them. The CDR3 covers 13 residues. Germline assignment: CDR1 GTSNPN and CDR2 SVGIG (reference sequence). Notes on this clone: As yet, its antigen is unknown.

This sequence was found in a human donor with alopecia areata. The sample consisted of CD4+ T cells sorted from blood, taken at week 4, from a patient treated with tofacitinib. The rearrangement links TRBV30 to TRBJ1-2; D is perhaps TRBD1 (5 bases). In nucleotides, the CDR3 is TGTGCCTGGAGTGCCGGGGCGGGCTATGGCTACACCTTC. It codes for CAWSAGAGYGYTF.